The 20 T cell receptor beta chains in this list originate from one sample, sequenced in a study of radiotherapy plus CTLA-4 blockade in lung cancer. The protocol was immunoSEQ multiplex PCR, while the TCRdb copy is restricted to in-frame clones and leaves out a portion. The sample has 85,000 to 90,000 clones, around 90% seen once. Source: peripheral blood, taken from a patient treated with radiotherapy plus ipilimumab. These receptors were obtained from a human donor with non-small cell lung cancer that progressed on radiotherapy plus ipilimumab.

The V call is TRBV2, the J call TRBJ2-5, with 14 bases fitting TRBD2. Trimming cost V 7 bases and J 2 bases; bases outside gene matches: 3. The CDR3 loop spans 15 amino acids. Germline lookup yields CDR1 SNHLY and CDR2 FYNNEI. This chain's CDR3 is CASTRLAGGQETQYF. The CDR3 bases are TGTGCCAGCACCAGACTAGCGGGGGGGCAAGAGACCCAGTACTTC.

The rearrangement links TRBV11-1 to TRBJ2-7, with D possibly matching TRBD1 (5 bases). The CDR3 has 14 amino acids. V was pared by 5 bases and J by 2 bases, with 13 bases between. CDR1 is SGHAT, CDR2 FQDESV, per germline (reference sequence). The CDR3 coding sequence is TGTGCCAGCAGCCCGGCCAGGGTTCCCTACGAGCAGTACTTC. Translating gives CASSPARVPYEQYF.

This clone showed up just once. This sequence joins TRBV30 and TRBJ2-5; a weak D match, TRBD2 (6 bases). CDR1 and CDR2 (germline): GTSNPN, SVGIG (reference sequence). The CDR3 extends over 13 amino acids. Trimming pared 2 bases from V and 7 bases from J, leaving 14 bases between. The CDR3 nucleotides read TGTGCCTGGAGTAACGGAGGGGTCGGGACCCAGTACTTC. Protein product: CAWSNGGVGTQYF. Looking up the rest from reference TRBV30 and TRBJ2-5 gives the full variable domain: SQTIHQWPATLVQPVGSPLSLECTVEGTSNPNLYWYRQAAGRGLQLLFYSVGIGQISSEVPQNLSASRPQDRQFILSSKKLLLSDSGFYLCAWSNGGVGTQYFGPGTRLLVL.

The chain uses TRBV4-2 and TRBJ2-7, with a possible D match to TRBD1 (6 bases). V gave up 4 bases and J gave up 3 bases, with 16 bases separating them. Germline V gene data show CDR1 as LGHNA and CDR2 as YNFKEQ. CDR3 length equals 15 residues. The CDR3 sequence is CASSRDTQGIYEQYF. CDR3 nucleotides: TGTGCCAGCAGCCGCGACACCCAGGGGATCTACGAGCAGTACTTC.

This clone appeared once. The V and J genes are TRBV4-3 and TRBJ2-1, with unresolved D. Trimming removed 4 bases at V and 5 bases at J, with 12 bases between. Per germline, CDR1 LGHNA and CDR2 YSLEER. The CDR3 extends over 14 amino acids. CDR3 bases: TGCGCCAGCAGCCCCCAAGGGTGGGACAATGAGCAGTTCTTC. Translating gives CASSPQGWDNEQFF.

The chain combines TRBV4-3 with TRBJ2-5; 8 bases agree with TRBD2. Germline lookup yields CDR1 LGHNA and CDR2 YSLEER. This CDR3 spans 16 amino acids. Unmatched junction bases numbered 8, after V lost 0 bases and J lost 5 bases. The CDR3 loop reads CASSQDWSGSGETQYF. The CDR3 region has the DNA TGCGCCAGCAGCCAAGATTGGAGCGGGAGTGGGGAGACCCAGTACTTC.

The J gene is TRBJ2-7, the V gene TRBV5-8; D not certain. Germline loops: CDR1 SGHTS, CDR2 YDEGEE. Trimming removed 10 bases from V and 4 bases from J, with 21 bases in between. The CDR3 extends over 14 amino acids. The CDR3 is CAPKSISEWYEQYF. CDR3 nucleotide sequence: TGTGCCCCAAAGTCGATCTCCGAGTGGTACGAGCAGTACTTC.

This clone was seen a single time. V usage is TRBV11-2 and J usage is TRBJ1-2, with 8 bases lining up with TRBD1. J gave up 6 bases and V 5 bases, and 14 bases lay outside the gene matches. Looked up from germline, CDR1 is SGHAT and CDR2 is FQNNGV. The CDR3 consists of 16 residues. In nucleotides, the CDR3 is TGTGCCAGCAGCAAGTCTGCAACGACAGGGGATAATGGCTACACCTTC. Its translation: CASSKSATTGDNGYTF.

The rearrangement joins TRBV27 to TRBJ2-2; 9 nucleotides agree with TRBD2. This CDR3 contains 16 residues. The germline gives CDR1 MNHEY, CDR2 SMNVEV (reference sequence). The V segment lost 2 bases and the J segment 4 bases; nucleotides outside the gene matches: 5. The CDR3 DNA follows: TGTGCCAGCAGTTTAAAAGTTAGCGGGAGCACCGGGGAGCTGTTTTTT. It codes for CASSLKVSGSTGELFF.

The chain carries TRBV7-3 and TRBJ2-2, with D perhaps matching TRBD1 (6 bases). Trimming pared 7 bases from V and 6 bases from J, leaving 9 bases between. Germline assignment: CDR1 SGHTA and CDR2 FQGTGA. The CDR3 loop spans 12 amino acids. CDR3: CASMGAAGELFF. The CDR3 DNA sequence: TGTGCCAGCATGGGGGCCGCCGGGGAGCTGTTTTTT.

The chain employs TRBV5-6 and TRBJ1-4; 7 nucleotides align to TRBD1. Germline V lookup: CDR1 SGHDT, CDR2 YYEEEE. The CDR3 is made up of 16 amino acids. The V segment lost 4 bases and the J segment 4 bases; nucleotides outside the gene matches: 10. CDR3 residues: CASSPFRDSLNEKLFF. The DNA for the CDR3 is TGTGCCAGCAGCCCCTTCCGGGACAGCCTTAATGAAAAACTGTTTTTT.

V is TRBV27 and J is TRBJ1-2, with D maybe TRBD1 (5 bases). Germline CDR1 reads MNHEY; CDR2 reads SMNVEV (reference sequence). The CDR3 covers 14 residues. Trimming pared 3 bases from V and 2 bases from J, leaving 10 bases between. Written as DNA, the CDR3 is TGTGCCAGCAGTTTCCAGGGCGGGAACTATGGCTACACCTTC. Translated, it gives CASSFQGGNYGYTF.

For this clone: A read error may produce the germline difference seen at one junction end. The J gene is TRBJ2-7, the V gene TRBV6-1; possibly TRBD2 for D (6 bases). CDR1 is MNHNS, CDR2 SASEGT, per germline. CDR3 length equals 17 residues. Here the CDR3 reads CASSEWGDGRTSNEQYF. The CDR3 DNA sequence: TGTGCCAGCAGTGAATGGGGGGACGGCAGGACCTCCAACGAGCAGTACTTC.

J is TRBJ2-1 and V is TRBV6-5; 11 nucleotides align to TRBD2. CDR1 is MNHEY, CDR2 SVGAGI, per germline. Trimming cost V 8 bases and J 10 bases; bases outside gene matches: 7. CDR3 size: 13 residues. The CDR3 is CASLSGRAGEQFF. The DNA for the CDR3 is TGTGCCAGCCTTAGCGGGAGGGCCGGGGAGCAGTTCTTC.

The V and J genes are TRBV6-5 and TRBJ2-7; 8 bases fit TRBD1. CDR1 MNHEY and CDR2 SVGAGI come from the germline V gene. This CDR3 comprises 15 residues. The J segment lost 0 bases and the V segment lost 5 bases, leaving 6 bases of the junction unmatched. The CDR3 loop reads CASSPGQGRSYEQYF. The CDR3 bases are TGTGCCAGCAGTCCCGGACAGGGTCGCTCCTACGAGCAGTACTTC.

The CDR3, as DNA: TGTGCCAGCAGCTTAGAGCCGGTAGCGGGAGGAGATACGCAGTATTTT. The encoded protein is CASSLEPVAGGDTQYF. The gene calls are TRBV7-3 and TRBJ2-3, with 10 bases identical to TRBD2. V lost 2 bases and J lost 5; bases outside the gene matches: 7. Germline lookup yields CDR1 SGHTA and CDR2 FQGTGA. CDR3 length: 16 amino acids.

The V call is TRBV29-1, the J call TRBJ2-6; no clear D gene. Trimming took off 7 bases at V and 4 bases at J, with 8 bases between the two ends. The CDR3 totals 12 residues. Germline V gene sequence: CDR1 SQVTM, CDR2 ANQGSEA. The CDR3 reads CSGASGANVLTF. CDR3 nucleotide sequence: TGCAGCGGGGCTTCCGGGGCCAACGTCCTGACTTTC.

This sequence joins TRBV27 and TRBJ2-5; 7 bases agree with TRBD2. The CDR3 runs to 15 residues. The germline CDR1 and CDR2 sequences are MNHEY and SMNVEV (reference sequence). Trimming took 0 bases from V and 7 from J; bases not matched to a gene: 8. The CDR3 protein is CASSLSRAGGRTQYF. The CDR3 DNA reads as TGTGCCAGCAGTTTATCGAGGGCTGGCGGGAGGACCCAGTACTTC.

CDR3 coding DNA: TGTGCCAGCAGTTTAGCAGGGGTTAACGGCTACACCTTC. It translates to CASSLAGVNGYTF. The rearrangement joins TRBV27 to TRBJ1-2, with D possibly matching TRBD1 (6 bases). The CDR3 sequence is 13 residues long. Per germline, CDR1 MNHEY and CDR2 SMNVEV (reference sequence). Trimming stripped 2 bases from V and 8 bases from J, with 12 bases between.

In DNA form, the CDR3 reads TGTGCCAGCAGACATACCGATCGCGACAGGGGTGGCGCTTTCTTT. Translation gives CASRHTDRDRGGAFF. The chain has TRBV7-9 and TRBJ1-1, with TRBD1 matching over 8 bases. Trimming at V came to 6 bases and at J to 11 bases, leaving 17 bases not matched to a gene. This CDR3 is 15 amino acids long. Germline V gene lookup returns CDR1 SEHNR and CDR2 FQNEAQ (reference sequence).